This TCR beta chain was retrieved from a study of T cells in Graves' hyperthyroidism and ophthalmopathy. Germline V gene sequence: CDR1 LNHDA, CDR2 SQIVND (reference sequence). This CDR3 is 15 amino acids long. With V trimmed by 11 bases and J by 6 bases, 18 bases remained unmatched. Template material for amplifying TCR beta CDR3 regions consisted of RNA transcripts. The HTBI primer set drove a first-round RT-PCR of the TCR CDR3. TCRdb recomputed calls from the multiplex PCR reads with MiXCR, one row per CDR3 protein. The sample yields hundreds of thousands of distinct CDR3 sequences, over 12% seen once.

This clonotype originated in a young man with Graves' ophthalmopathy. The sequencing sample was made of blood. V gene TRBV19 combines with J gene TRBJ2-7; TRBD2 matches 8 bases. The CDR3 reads CAEGTRGARGCEQYF. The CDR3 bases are TGTGCCGAAGGGACTAGGGGGGCAAGGGGGTGCGAGCAGTACTTC.